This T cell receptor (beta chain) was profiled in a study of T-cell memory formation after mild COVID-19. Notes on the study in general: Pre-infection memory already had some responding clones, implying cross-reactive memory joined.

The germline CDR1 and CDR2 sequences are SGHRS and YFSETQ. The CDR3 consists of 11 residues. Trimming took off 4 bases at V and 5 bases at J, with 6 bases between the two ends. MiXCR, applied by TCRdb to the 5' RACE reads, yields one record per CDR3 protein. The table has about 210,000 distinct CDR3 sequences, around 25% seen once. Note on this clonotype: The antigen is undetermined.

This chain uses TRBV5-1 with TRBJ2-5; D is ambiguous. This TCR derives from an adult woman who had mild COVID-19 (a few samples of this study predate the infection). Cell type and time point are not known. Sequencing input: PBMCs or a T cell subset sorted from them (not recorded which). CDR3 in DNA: TGCGCCAGCAGCAAGAGGGAGACCCAGTACTTC. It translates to CASSKRETQYF.